This is a list of T cell receptor beta chains from one sample in a study of long-term antiretroviral therapy in people with HIV. TCRdb's table, derived via immunoSEQ multiplex PCR, lists solely in-frame clones and lacks some. Seen here are some 31,000 clones, roughly 97% observed once, and the top ten hold over 1.5%. The sequencing here drew on unsorted PBMCs, taken 7.6 years after starting antiretroviral therapy. The receptors were sampled from a man under 40 with HIV. Both conserved end residues are part of each CDR3. D genes are given only for firm matches. Expanded clones are given a class, and other clones once, few, many or no size at all.

TRBV27,.,TRBJ2-1,.,CASSLVPGAVEQFF,TGTGCCAGCAGTTTAGTGCCGGGGGCGGTTGAGCAGTTCTTC
TRBV10-3,.,TRBJ2-2,few,CAISVLIPGHNTGELFF,TGTGCCATCAGTGTTCTCATACCGGGACACAACACCGGGGAGCTGTTTTTT
TRBV19,TRBD1,TRBJ1-2,.,CASGQGVAATF,TGTGCCAGTGGACAGGGGGTGGCAGCCACCTTC
TRBV7-3,TRBD1,TRBJ2-7,.,CASSLVRDRALTEFYEQYF,TGTGCCAGCAGCTTAGTGAGGGACAGGGCCCTCACAGAATTCTACGAGCAGTACTTC
TRBV7-2,.,TRBJ1-2,.,CASSAPPAAGYTF,TGTGCCAGCAGCGCCCCCCCTGCCGCTGGCTACACCTTC
TRBV7-3,TRBD1,TRBJ2-1,.,CASSLGRGGAGHEQFF,TGTGCCAGCAGCTTAGGGCGAGGGGGCGCCGGGCATGAGCAGTTCTTC
TRBV9,.,TRBJ2-7,once,CASSVAASPYEQYF,TGTGCCAGCAGCGTAGCAGCATCCCCCTACGAGCAGTACTTC
TRBV19,.,TRBJ1-2,.,CASSISKTDFGYTF,TGTGCCAGTAGTATATCCAAGACAGACTTTGGCTACACCTTC
TRBV6-1,.,TRBJ2-1,once,CASSVGRRASSYNEQFF,TGTGCCAGCAGTGTCGGTAGGAGGGCTAGCTCCTACAATGAGCAGTTCTTC
TRBV4-2,.,TRBJ2-7,.,CASSQDNWESRYF,TGTGCCAGCAGCCAAGATAATTGGGAGAGCCGGTACTTC
TRBV25-1,TRBD1,TRBJ1-4,once,CASRDRGREKLFF,TGTGCCAGCCGTGACAGGGGCCGGGAAAAACTGTTTTTT
TRBV19,TRBD2,TRBJ2-4,.,CASSMGLAGGVRDIQYF,TGTGCCAGTAGTATGGGTCTAGCGGGGGGAGTTAGGGACATTCAGTACTTC
TRBV5-4,TRBD2,TRBJ2-7,.,CASSLGGTSGLYEQYF,TGTGCCAGCAGCTTGGGGGGGACTAGCGGCCTCTACGAGCAGTACTTC
TRBV9,TRBD2,TRBJ2-5,.,CASSGGLAGGAGETQYF,TGTGCCAGCAGCGGGGGGCTAGCGGGGGGAGCGGGCGAGACCCAGTACTTC
TRBV5-1,TRBD1,TRBJ2-1,.,CASSEGASSYNEQFF,TGCGCCAGCAGCGAGGGGGCTAGCTCCTACAATGAGCAGTTCTTC
TRBV6-6,.,TRBJ1-2,.,CASSPAGTYGYTF,TGTGCCAGCAGCCCCGCGGGGACGTATGGCTACACCTTC
TRBV7-9,.,TRBJ1-2,once,CASSIGEPGYTF,TGTGCCAGCAGCATAGGGGAACCCGGCTACACCTTC
TRBV7-2,.,TRBJ2-7,.,CASSLVMLSGGIYEQYF,TGTGCCAGCAGCTTAGTAATGTTGTCAGGGGGGATTTACGAGCAGTACTTC
TRBV6-6,.,TRBJ2-7,.,CASRSYRTASYEQYF,TGTGCCAGCAGGAGTTACCGTACGGCCTCCTACGAGCAGTACTTC
TRBV19,.,TRBJ1-1,.,CASSSTSHHTEAFF,TGTGCCAGTAGTAGTACGTCCCATCACACTGAAGCTTTCTTT
TRBV7-8,.,TRBJ2-3,.,CASSHWGWGETLRATDTQYF,TGTGCCAGCAGCCATTGGGGGTGGGGCGAGACCCTCAGGGCCACAGATACGCAGTATTTT
TRBV21-1,.,TRBJ2-5,.,CASSKGAGATQYF,TGTGCCAGCAGCAAAGGGGCCGGGGCGACCCAGTACTTC
TRBV10-3,TRBD1,TRBJ1-1,.,CAINHDRDLNTEAFF,TGTGCCATCAACCACGACAGGGACCTTAACACTGAAGCTTTCTTT
TRBV7-9,TRBD2,TRBJ2-5,.,CASSFGGYQETQYF,TGTGCCAGCAGCTTCGGGGGGTACCAAGAGACCCAGTACTTC
TRBV19,.,TRBJ1-2,.,CASSRGPGAGGYTF,TGTGCCAGTAGTAGGGGACCAGGGGCCGGCGGCTACACCTTC
TRBV10-2,TRBD1,TRBJ1-6,.,CASSLRDRVSAGSPLHF,TGCGCCAGCAGCCTCCGGGACAGGGTTTCAGCGGGGTCACCCCTCCACTTT
TRBV6-5,.,TRBJ2-7,.,CASSSGRSSYEQYF,TGTGCCAGCAGTTCCGGACGGAGCTCCTACGAGCAGTACTTC
TRBV29-1,.,TRBJ2-7,.,CSVEIASGEEQYF,TGCAGCGTTGAAATCGCCTCGGGGGAAGAGCAGTACTTC
TRBV18,.,TRBJ1-3,.,CASSPSGDSGNTIYF,TGTGCCAGCTCACCATCGGGTGACTCTGGAAACACCATATATTTT
TRBV27,.,TRBJ2-7,.,CASSRGVSYEQYF,TGTGCCAGCAGCAGGGGGGTCTCCTACGAGCAGTACTTC
TRBV10-3,.,TRBJ2-3,.,CAISARTVKQDTQYF,TGTGCCATCAGTGCCAGGACAGTCAAGCAAGATACGCAGTATTTT
TRBV10-2,.,TRBJ2-7,.,CASNMGENSYEQYF,TGCGCCAGCAATATGGGCGAGAACTCCTACGAGCAGTACTTC
TRBV6-1,TRBD1,TRBJ2-7,.,CASSRDREIYEQYF,TGTGCCAGCAGTAGGGACAGGGAGATCTACGAGCAGTACTTC
TRBV11-2,.,TRBJ1-1,.,CASSPEGVQAFF,TGTGCCAGCAGCCCCGAGGGGGTGCAAGCTTTCTTT
TRBV2,.,TRBJ1-3,.,CASSSQTDSGNTIYF,TGTGCCAGCAGTTCACAAACCGACTCTGGAAACACCATATATTTT
TRBV13,.,TRBJ2-1,.,CASSTGLGANEQFF,TGTGCCAGCAGCACCGGACTCGGGGCCAATGAGCAGTTCTTC
TRBV10-3,.,TRBJ1-6,few,CAISELQGIGNSPLHF,TGTGCCATCAGTGAGCTACAGGGCATTGGTAATTCACCCCTCCACTTT
TRBV4-1,TRBD2,TRBJ2-3,.,CASSQARGGGRQSGSRDTQYF,TGCGCCAGCAGCCAAGCTCGGGGTGGGGGACGGCAGAGCGGGAGTCGAGATACGCAGTATTTT
TRBV11-2,.,TRBJ2-2,.,CASSGKGDTGELFF,TGTGCCAGCAGCGGGAAGGGGGACACCGGGGAGCTGTTTTTT
TRBV19,TRBD2,TRBJ2-7,.,CASSMLAGGPEQYF,TGTGCCAGTAGTATGTTGGCGGGGGGGCCCGAGCAGTACTTC
TRBV5-6,.,TRBJ1-1,.,CASSFATRALAFF,TGTGCCAGCAGCTTCGCAACACGGGCTTTGGCTTTCTTT
TRBV2,.,TRBJ2-1,few,CASSETLAEFF,TGTGCCAGCAGTGAAACACTAGCAGAGTTCTTC
TRBV6-5,TRBD1,TRBJ1-1,.,CTTRGFMNTEAFF,TGTACTACCAGGGGGTTCATGAACACTGAAGCTTTCTTT
TRBV7-9,.,TRBJ2-7,.,CASSNRDEQYF,TGTGCCAGCAGTAACAGGGACGAGCAGTACTTC
TRBV5-4,.,TRBJ2-2,.,CASSPSAGELFF,TGTGCCAGCAGCCCCTCCGCCGGGGAGCTGTTTTTT